These 22 T cell receptor beta chains were sequenced from one sample in a study of blood T cell repertoires in COVID-19. Using immunoSEQ multiplex PCR, the repertoire was profiled, and TCRdb retains in-frame clones only, with some absent. Seen here are about 170,000 clones, about nine tenths observed once, and the top ten hold around 5%. Sequencing used peripheral blood. The receptor set was obtained from a man between 18 and 29 years old with COVID-19, enrolled during active disease.

The chain couples TRBV4-1 to TRBJ1-5; the D gene is possibly TRBD1 (5 bases). CDR1 and CDR2 from the germline V gene are MGHRA and YSYEKL. Trimming removed 1 base at V and 4 bases at J, with 11 bases between. This CDR3 comprises 15 residues. CDR3 DNA sequence: TGCGCCAGCAGCCAAGTCGGGGGTGGGAATCAGCCCCAGCATTTT. This encodes CASSQVGGGNQPQHF.

The chain has TRBV7-9 and TRBJ2-1; 8 bases are a match to TRBD2. The CDR3 has 15 residues. The V and J ends lost 6 bases and 8 bases, in that order; junction bases with no gene match: 12. Per the germline V gene, CDR1 is SEHNR and CDR2 is FQNEAQ (reference sequence). The CDR3 sequence: CASSEPGLGLDEQFF. The CDR3, as DNA: TGTGCCAGCAGTGAACCGGGACTAGGGCTCGATGAGCAGTTCTTC.

The rearrangement uses TRBV29-1 and TRBJ2-5; 7 nucleotides agree with TRBD2. The CDR3 is made up of 12 amino acids. From germline, CDR1 is SQVTM and CDR2 ANQGSEA. V lost 8 bases, J lost 4 bases, and 7 bases stayed unmatched. The CDR3 here is CSSRGDAETQYF. The CDR3, as DNA: TGCAGCTCCCGGGGGGATGCAGAGACCCAGTACTTC.

The chain employs TRBV28 and TRBJ1-5; TRBD1 matches 7 bases. Unmatched junction bases numbered 6, after V lost 6 bases and J lost 4 bases. The CDR3 extends over 14 amino acids. Germline V CDR1 and CDR2: MDHEN, SYDVKM. CDR3 sequence: CASRPGTENQPQHF. The CDR3 DNA follows: TGTGCCAGCAGACCCGGGACAGAAAATCAGCCCCAGCATTTT.

This clone was observed a single time. The chain has TRBV28 and TRBJ1-3; TRBD1 is a possible D gene (6 bases). V lost 5 bases and J lost 0, with 17 bases in between. There are 17 residues in the CDR3. CDR1 MDHEN and CDR2 SYDVKM come from the germline V gene. In DNA form, the CDR3 reads TGTGCCAGCAGTCCACCCGGGGTAGGGGGCTCTGGAAACACCATATATTTT. This encodes CASSPPGVGGSGNTIYF.

This chain connects TRBV11-2 to TRBJ2-7; 7 bases are shared with TRBD2. CDR1 is SGHAT, CDR2 FQNNGV, per germline. Germline trimming cut 4 bases from V and 3 bases from J; bases unmatched to any gene: 6. The CDR3 has 14 amino acids. As DNA, the CDR3 is TGTGCCAGCAGCTCCCTAGCGGAACGCTACGAGCAGTACTTC. It encodes CASSSLAERYEQYF.

The chain uses TRBV9 and TRBJ2-1, with D tentatively TRBD1 (6 bases). CDR3 size: 17 residues. Germline CDR1 is SGDLS and CDR2 is YYNGEE. The ends were cut back, 3 bases at V and 0 bases at J, with 16 bases in the middle. This CDR3 is CASSASGAPSSYNEQFF. The CDR3 bases are TGTGCCAGCAGCGCCTCAGGGGCTCCTAGCTCCTACAATGAGCAGTTCTTC.

This clone was seen a handful of times. This sequence joins TRBV28 and TRBJ2-1; D is possibly TRBD2 (7 bases). The CDR3 runs 19 residues. V lost 3 bases and J 7 bases, leaving 28 bases between the germline ends. Looked up from germline, CDR1 is MDHEN and CDR2 is SYDVKM. This chain's CDR3 is CASSFSGTKGGGVWNEQFF. CDR3 nucleotide sequence: TGTGCCAGCAGTTTCTCCGGGACTAAAGGGGGGGGCGTATGGAATGAGCAGTTCTTC.

This rearrangement joins TRBV5-8 to TRBJ2-3, with 8 bases that match TRBD2. Germline V gene sequence: CDR1 SGHTS, CDR2 YDEGEE. The length of the CDR3 is 16 residues. V dropped 1 base and J dropped 0; count of bases not matched to a gene: 4. As DNA, the CDR3 is TGTGCCAGCAGCTTGTGGGCTAGCGGGAGCACAGATACGCAGTATTTT. It yields the protein CASSLWASGSTDTQYF.

This chain uses TRBV27 with TRBJ2-1; no reliable D call. Germline V CDR1 and CDR2: MNHEY, SMNVEV (reference sequence). V dropped 2 bases and J dropped 5 bases, with 13 bases sitting between them. This CDR3 comprises 15 residues. For the CDR3, the DNA is TGTGCCAGCAGTTTAGGGCCTAACACCCACAATGAGCAGTTCTTC. Residues: CASSLGPNTHNEQFF.

The CDR3 bases are TGTGCCAGCAGTGAAGCGACAGGGCCTGAAGCTTTCTTT. Translating it yields CASSEATGPEAFF. The V call is TRBV2, the J call TRBJ1-1, with TRBD1 matching over 7 bases. CDR3 length: 13 amino acids. Germline trimming cut 0 bases from V and 6 bases from J; bases unmatched to any gene: 1. Germline V CDR1 and CDR2: SNHLY, FYNNEI.

CDR3 sequence reads: CASSIARGGTETQYF. The CDR3 region has the DNA TGTGCCAGTAGTATAGCACGCGGGGGGACAGAGACCCAGTACTTC. The V call is TRBV19, the J call TRBJ2-5; 8 nucleotides align to TRBD2. This CDR3 comprises 15 residues. V was clipped by 1 base and J by 4 bases; unmatched bases: 5. Germline V CDR1 and CDR2: LNHDA, SQIVND (reference sequence). Complete variable domain (other parts from reference TRBV19 and TRBJ2-5): DGGITQSPKYLFRKEGQNVTLSCEQNLNHDAMYWYRQDPGQGLRLIYYSQIVNDFQKGDIAEGYSVSREKKESFPLTVTSAQKNPTAFYLCASSIARGGTETQYFGPGTRLLVL.

The chain is built from TRBV27 and TRBJ2-7; 10 positions match TRBD1. Germline V CDR1 and CDR2: MNHEY, SMNVEV (reference sequence). This CDR3 is 12 amino acids long. V dropped 8 bases and J dropped 5; count of bases not matched to a gene: 3. The CDR3, as DNA: TGTGCCAGCTCCGACAGGGGGCACGAGCAGTACTTC. Its protein is CASSDRGHEQYF.

V and J are TRBV6-5 and TRBJ1-1; D unclear. Germline V gene lookup returns CDR1 MNHEY and CDR2 SVGAGI. The CDR3 covers 13 residues. V lost 6 bases and J 0 bases, leaving 8 bases between the germline ends. Here the CDR3 reads CASSSFMNTEAFF. The CDR3 DNA reads as TGTGCCAGCAGCAGTTTTATGAACACTGAAGCTTTCTTT.

The sample holds a few counts of this clone. The CDR3 reads CASSYSYPDTYEQYF. The CDR3 DNA is TGTGCCAGCAGTTACTCTTATCCAGATACCTACGAGCAGTACTTC. V gene TRBV6-5 combines with J gene TRBJ2-7, with D unresolved. The CDR3 extends over 15 amino acids. Germline V gene lookup returns CDR1 MNHEY and CDR2 SVGAGI. The germline V and J ends were trimmed by 0 bases and 2 bases, with 11 bases remaining between them.

This chain links TRBV6-2 or TRBV6-3 with TRBJ2-7; TRBD1 matches at 7 bases. This CDR3 region has 17 residues. The germline gives CDR1 MNHEY, CDR2 SVGEGT. Germline trimming cut 1 base from V and 4 bases from J; bases unmatched to any gene: 13. The CDR3 coding sequence is TGTGCCAGCAGTTACTTACCATGGACAGGTCAAGATTACGAGCAGTACTTC. Translated, it gives CASSYLPWTGQDYEQYF.

The rearrangement uses TRBV7-9 and TRBJ1-2; 7 bases are shared with TRBD1. V dropped 1 base and J dropped 8; count of bases not matched to a gene: 10. Germline CDR1 and CDR2: SEHNR and FQNEAQ (reference sequence). This CDR3 is built from 15 residues. CDR3 coding DNA: TGTGCCAGCAGCTTAGATGGGACAGCGTTTTACGGCTACACCTTC. Translating gives CASSLDGTAFYGYTF.

The V call is TRBV5-1, the J call TRBJ1-5; 8 bases match TRBD1. The CDR3 covers 14 residues. Trimming at V came to 0 bases and at J to 6 bases, leaving 2 bases not matched to a gene. Germline assignment: CDR1 SGHRS and CDR2 YFSETQ. The CDR3 nucleotides read TGCGCCAGCAGCTTGGCCGGACAGGGTCAGCCCCAGCATTTT. Amino acid sequence: CASSLAGQGQPQHF.

This chain uses TRBV9 with TRBJ2-7; tentative D call: TRBD2 (5 bases). The CDR3 extends over 13 amino acids. The germline gives CDR1 SGDLS, CDR2 YYNGEE. Trimming removed 3 bases at V and 7 bases at J, with 14 bases between. CDR3 bases: TGTGCCAGCAGCGGAGTCGACTATGAGGAGCAGTACTTC. The encoded protein is CASSGVDYEEQYF.

Here the CDR3 reads CASSKLDYEQYF. CDR3 DNA sequence: TGTGCCAGCAGCAAATTAGATTACGAGCAGTACTTC. The chain carries TRBV21-1 and TRBJ2-7; the D segment call TRBD2 is taken from the table without a DNA check. TRBV21-1 is designated a pseudogene. The CDR3 loop spans 12 amino acids.

The chain joins TRBV18 to TRBJ1-5, with D perhaps TRBD1 (5 bases). V was pared by 6 bases and J by 6 bases, with 21 bases between. The V gene's germline CDR1 is KGHSH and CDR2 LQKENI. This CDR3 comprises 16 residues. Here the CDR3 DNA reads TGTGCCAGCTCCCGCTCGGACCGAGGCGGGGGTCAGCCCCAGCATTTT. It specifies CASSRSDRGGGQPQHF.

This chain uses TRBV7-2 with TRBJ2-3, with 9 bases that match TRBD2. Germline lookup yields CDR1 SGHTA and CDR2 FQGNSA. This CDR3 spans 17 amino acids. The ends lost 2 bases at V and 5 bases at J; junction bases unmatched: 11. The CDR3 DNA reads TGTGCCAGCAGCTTACCCTATAGCGGGAGAGGGTTAGATACGCAGTATTTT. Translating gives CASSLPYSGRGLDTQYF. The full variable domain, with the rest looked up from reference TRBV7-2 and TRBJ2-3, is GAGVSQSPSNKVTEKGKDVELRCDPISGHTALYWYRQSLGQGLEFLIYFQGNSAPDKSGLPSDRFSAERTGGSVSTLTIQRTQQEDSAVYLCASSLPYSGRGLDTQYFGPGTRLTVL.